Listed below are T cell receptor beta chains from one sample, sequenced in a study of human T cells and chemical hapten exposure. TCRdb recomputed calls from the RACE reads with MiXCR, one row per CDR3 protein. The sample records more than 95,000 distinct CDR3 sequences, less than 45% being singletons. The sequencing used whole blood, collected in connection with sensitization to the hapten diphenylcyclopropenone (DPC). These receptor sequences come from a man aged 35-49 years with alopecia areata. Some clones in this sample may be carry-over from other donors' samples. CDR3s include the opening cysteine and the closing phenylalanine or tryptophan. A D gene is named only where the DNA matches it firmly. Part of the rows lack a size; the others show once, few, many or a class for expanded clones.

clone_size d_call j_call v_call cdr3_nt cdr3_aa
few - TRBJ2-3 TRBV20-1 TGCAGTGCTAGTCTTTCGGACAGCCCGGGAGATACGCAGTATTTT CSASLSDSPGDTQYF
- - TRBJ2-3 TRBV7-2 TGTGCCAGCAGGGGTATGGCAGGGTCGCAGTATTTT CASRGMAGSQYF
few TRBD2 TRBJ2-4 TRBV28 TGTGCCAGCAGGACTAGACTAGCCGAAACCAAAAACATTCAGTACTTC CASRTRLAETKNIQYF
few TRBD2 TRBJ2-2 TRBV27 TGTGCCAGCGGGGGACTAGCGGGTATCACCGGGGAGCTGTTTTTT CASGGLAGITGELFF
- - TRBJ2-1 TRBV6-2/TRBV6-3 TGTGCCAGCAGTTACTCGTACTTCAATGAGCAGTTCTTC CASSYSYFNEQFF
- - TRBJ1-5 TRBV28 TGTGCCAGCAGTTCTACTGCCGGGACTGGCAATCAGCCCCAGCATTTT CASSSTAGTGNQPQHF
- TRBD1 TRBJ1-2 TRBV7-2 TGTGCCAGCAGATCACAGACAGCAGGGGGCAACTATGGCTACACCTTC CASRSQTAGGNYGYTF
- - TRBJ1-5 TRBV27 TGTGCCAGCAGAGGTCATCAGGGTCCCAATCAGCCCCAGCATTTT CASRGHQGPNQPQHF
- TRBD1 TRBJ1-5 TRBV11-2 TGTGCCAGCAGCTCAACACAGGGGGATAGTCAGCCCCAGCATTTT CASSSTQGDSQPQHF
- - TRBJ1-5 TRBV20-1 TGCAGTGCTAGAGCCCACATACCGTCACCGAATCAGCCCCAGCATTTT CSARAHIPSPNQPQHF
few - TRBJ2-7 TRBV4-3 TGCGCCAGCAGCCAAGATAACAGCGGAGCCTACGAGCAGTACTTC CASSQDNSGAYEQYF
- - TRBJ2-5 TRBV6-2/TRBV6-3 TGTGCCAGCAGTTACGAGGCTCGCAGGGAAGTGTCGAGGTTCGGAGAGACCCAGTACTTC CASSYEARREVSRFGETQYF
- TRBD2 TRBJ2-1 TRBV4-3 TGCGCCAGCAGCAGAGAGGATAGCGGGAGGATCCCCAATGAGCAGTTCTTC CASSREDSGRIPNEQFF
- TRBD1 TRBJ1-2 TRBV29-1 TGCAGCGTTGTGGGGACAGGGGCGGATGGCTACACCTTC CSVVGTGADGYTF
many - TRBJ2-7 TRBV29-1 TGCAGCGTTCGACTAGATGGAAGCTCCTACGAGCAGTACTTC CSVRLDGSSYEQYF
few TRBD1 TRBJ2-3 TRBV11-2 TGTGCCAGCAGCCCGGGGGACAGGGCGGGTGCAGATACGCAGTATTTT CASSPGDRAGADTQYF
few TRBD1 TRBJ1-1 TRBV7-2 TGTGCCAGCAGCACACAGGGGAATTTGAACACTGAAGCTTTCTTT CASSTQGNLNTEAFF